This TCR beta chain was profiled in a study of control samples from healthy donors and cancer patients. This clone was recorded once. The CDR3 totals 18 residues. Germline values: CDR1 SGHNT, CDR2 YENEEA. Trimming cost V 5 bases and J 1 base; bases outside gene matches: 10. TCRdb keeps only in-frame clones here, not all; method: immunoSEQ multiplex PCR. The sample shows 130,000 to 150,000 clones, around 90% of them seen only once. The receptor's source is a man aged 25-45 years in good health. This chain joins TRBV11-3 and TRBJ2-1, with 11 bases lining up with TRBD2. The sample comprised blood. The CDR3 here is CASSLRTSGHRSYNEQFF. The CDR3 DNA is TGTGCCAGCAGCCTTAGGACTAGCGGGCATCGTTCCTACAATGAGCAGTTCTTC. Full variable domain (missing parts from reference TRBV11-3 and TRBJ2-1): EAGVVQSPRYKIIEKKQPVAFWCNPISGHNTLYWYLQNLGQGPELLIRYENEEAVDDSQLPKDRFSAERLKGVDSTLKIQPAELGDSAVYLCASSLRTSGHRSYNEQFFGPGTRLTVL.